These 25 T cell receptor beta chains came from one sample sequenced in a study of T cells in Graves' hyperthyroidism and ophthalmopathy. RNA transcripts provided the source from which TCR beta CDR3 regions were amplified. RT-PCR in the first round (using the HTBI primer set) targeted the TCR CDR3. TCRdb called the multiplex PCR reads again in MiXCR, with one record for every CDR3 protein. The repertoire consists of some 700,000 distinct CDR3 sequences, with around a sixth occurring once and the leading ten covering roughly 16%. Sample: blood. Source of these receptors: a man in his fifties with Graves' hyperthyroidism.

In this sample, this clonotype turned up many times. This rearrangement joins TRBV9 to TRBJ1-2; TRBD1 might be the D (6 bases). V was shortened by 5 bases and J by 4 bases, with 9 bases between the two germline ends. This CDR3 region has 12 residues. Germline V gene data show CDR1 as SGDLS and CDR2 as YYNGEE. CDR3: CASRGGIYGYTF. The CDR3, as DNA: TGTGCCAGCAGAGGGGGAATCTATGGCTACACCTTC.

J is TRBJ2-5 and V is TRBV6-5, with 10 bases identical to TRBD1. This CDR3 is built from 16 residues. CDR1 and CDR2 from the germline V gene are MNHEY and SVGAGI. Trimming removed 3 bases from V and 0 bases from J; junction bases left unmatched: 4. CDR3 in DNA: TGTGCCAGCAGTTATCCCGGGACAGGGGACCAAGAGACCCAGTACTTC. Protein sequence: CASSYPGTGDQETQYF.

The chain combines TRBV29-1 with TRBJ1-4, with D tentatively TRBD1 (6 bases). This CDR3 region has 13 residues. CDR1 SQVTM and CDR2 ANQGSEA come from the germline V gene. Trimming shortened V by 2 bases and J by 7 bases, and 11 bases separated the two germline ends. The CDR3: CSVESEGGEKLFF. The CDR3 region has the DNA TGCAGCGTTGAATCAGAGGGGGGTGAAAAACTGTTTTTT. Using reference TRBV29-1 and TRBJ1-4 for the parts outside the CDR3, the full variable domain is SAVISQKPSRDICQRGTSLTIQCQVDSQVTMMFWYRQQPGQSLTLIATANQGSEATYESGFVIDKFPISRPNLTFSTLTVSNMSPEDSSIYLCSVESEGGEKLFFGSGTQLSVL.

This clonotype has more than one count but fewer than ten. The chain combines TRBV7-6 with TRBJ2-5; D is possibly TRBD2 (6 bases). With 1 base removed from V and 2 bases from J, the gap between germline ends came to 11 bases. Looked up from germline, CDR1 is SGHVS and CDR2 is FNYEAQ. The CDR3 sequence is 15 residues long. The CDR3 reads CASSLVTSRQETQYF. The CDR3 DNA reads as TGTGCCAGCAGCTTAGTTACTAGCCGGCAAGAGACCCAGTACTTC.

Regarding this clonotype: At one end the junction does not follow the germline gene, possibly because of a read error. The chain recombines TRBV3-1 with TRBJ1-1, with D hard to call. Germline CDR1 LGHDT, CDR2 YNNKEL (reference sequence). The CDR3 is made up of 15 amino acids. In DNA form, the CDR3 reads TGTGCCAGCAGCCAAGAGGGGAAACCCTACACTGAAGCTCTCTTT. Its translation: CASSQEGKPYTEALF.

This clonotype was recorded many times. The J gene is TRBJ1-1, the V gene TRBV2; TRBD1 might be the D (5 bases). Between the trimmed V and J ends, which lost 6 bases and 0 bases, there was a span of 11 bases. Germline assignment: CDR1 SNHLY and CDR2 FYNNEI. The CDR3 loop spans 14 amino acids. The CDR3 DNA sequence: TGTGCCAGCAGACCCAGGGTTATGAACACTGAAGCTTTCTTT. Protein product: CASRPRVMNTEAFF.

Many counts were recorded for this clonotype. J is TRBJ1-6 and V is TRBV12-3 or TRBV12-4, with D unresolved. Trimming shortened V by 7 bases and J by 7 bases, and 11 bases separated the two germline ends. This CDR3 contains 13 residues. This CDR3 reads CASNLEENSPLHF. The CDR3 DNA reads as TGTGCCAGCAATTTGGAGGAAAATTCACCCCTCCACTTT.

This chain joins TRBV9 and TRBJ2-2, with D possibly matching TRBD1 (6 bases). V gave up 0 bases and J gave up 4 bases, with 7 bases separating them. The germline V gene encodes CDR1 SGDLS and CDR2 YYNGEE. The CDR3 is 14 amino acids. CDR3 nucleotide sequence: TGTGCCAGCAGCGTAGGGGACATCACCGGGGAGCTGTTTTTT. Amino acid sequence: CASSVGDITGELFF.

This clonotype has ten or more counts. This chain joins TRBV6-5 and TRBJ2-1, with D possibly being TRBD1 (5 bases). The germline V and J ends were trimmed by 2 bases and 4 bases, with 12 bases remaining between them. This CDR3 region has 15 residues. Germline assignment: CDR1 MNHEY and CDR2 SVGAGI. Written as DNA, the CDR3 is TGTGCCAGCAGTTACGAAGGGGCACCTTACAATGAGCAGTTCTTC. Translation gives CASSYEGAPYNEQFF.

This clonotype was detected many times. CDR3 sequence (DNA): TGTGCCAGCAGTTTTTTCTCTGAAGCTTTCTTT. Protein sequence: CASSFFSEAFF. The chain couples TRBV12-3 or TRBV12-4 to TRBJ1-1; D not resolved. With 3 bases removed from V and 6 bases from J, the gap between germline ends came to 5 bases. The CDR3 covers 11 residues.

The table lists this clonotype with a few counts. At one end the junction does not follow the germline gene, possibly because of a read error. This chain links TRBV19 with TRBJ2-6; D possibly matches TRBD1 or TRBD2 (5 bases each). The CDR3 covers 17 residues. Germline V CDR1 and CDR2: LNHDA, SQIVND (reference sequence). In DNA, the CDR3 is TGTGCCAGTAGTCGGCAGGGCCGGGACGTTGGGGTCAACGTCCTGACTTTC. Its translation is CASSRQGRDVGVNVLTF. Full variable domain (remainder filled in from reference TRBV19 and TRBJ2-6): DGGITQSPKYLFRKEGQNVTLSCEQNLNHDAMYWYRQDPGQGLRLIYYSQIVNDFQKGDIAEGYSVSREKKESFPLTVTSAQKNPTAFYLCASSRQGRDVGVNVLTFGAGSRLTVL.

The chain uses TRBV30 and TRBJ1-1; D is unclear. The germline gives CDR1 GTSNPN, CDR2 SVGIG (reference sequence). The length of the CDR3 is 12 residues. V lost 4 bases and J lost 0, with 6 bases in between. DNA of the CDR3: TGTGCCTGGACTGGGATGAACACTGAAGCTTTCTTT. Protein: CAWTGMNTEAFF.

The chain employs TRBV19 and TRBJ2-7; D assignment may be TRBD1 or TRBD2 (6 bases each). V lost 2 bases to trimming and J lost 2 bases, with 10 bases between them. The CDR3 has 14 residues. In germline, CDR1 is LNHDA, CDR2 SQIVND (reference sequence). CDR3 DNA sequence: TGTGCCAGTAGTATAACGGAGGGGGCCTACGAGCAGTACTTC. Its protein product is CASSITEGAYEQYF.

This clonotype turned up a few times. CDR3 amino acids: CASSISGYGNQPQHF. The CDR3 nucleotides read TGTGCCAGTAGTATATCTGGGTATGGAAATCAGCCCCAGCATTTT. The chain recombines TRBV19 with TRBJ1-5; D remains unclear. Trimming left V 2 bases short and J 4 bases short, with 12 bases between. Germline lookup yields CDR1 LNHDA and CDR2 SQIVND (reference sequence). The CDR3 spans 15 residues.

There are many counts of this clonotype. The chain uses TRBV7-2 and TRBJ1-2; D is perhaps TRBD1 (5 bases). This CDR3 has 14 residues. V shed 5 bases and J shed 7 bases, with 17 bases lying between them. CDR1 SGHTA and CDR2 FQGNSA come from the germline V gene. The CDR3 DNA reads TGTGCCAGCAGCGCGACAGTGGGATATCGTGGCTACACCTTC. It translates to CASSATVGYRGYTF.

CDR3 sequence: CASSLEQSSQPQHF. The CDR3 DNA follows: TGTGCCAGCAGCTTAGAACAGAGTAGTCAGCCCCAGCATTTT. The rearrangement joins TRBV7-2 to TRBJ1-5; no reliable D call. Per germline, CDR1 SGHTA and CDR2 FQGNSA. V was shortened by 1 base and J by 6 bases, with 10 bases between the two germline ends. There are 14 residues in the CDR3. Filled out from reference TRBV7-2 and TRBJ1-5, the complete variable domain reads GAGVSQSPSNKVTEKGKDVELRCDPISGHTALYWYRQSLGQGLEFLIYFQGNSAPDKSGLPSDRFSAERTGGSVSTLTIQRTQQEDSAVYLCASSLEQSSQPQHFGDGTRLSIL.

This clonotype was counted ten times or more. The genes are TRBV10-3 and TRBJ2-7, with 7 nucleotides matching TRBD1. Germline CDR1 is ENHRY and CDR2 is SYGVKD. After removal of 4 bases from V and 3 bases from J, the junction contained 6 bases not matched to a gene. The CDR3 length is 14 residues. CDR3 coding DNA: TGTGCCATCAGTGCGACCGGGACAGACTACGAGCAGTACTTC. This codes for CAISATGTDYEQYF.

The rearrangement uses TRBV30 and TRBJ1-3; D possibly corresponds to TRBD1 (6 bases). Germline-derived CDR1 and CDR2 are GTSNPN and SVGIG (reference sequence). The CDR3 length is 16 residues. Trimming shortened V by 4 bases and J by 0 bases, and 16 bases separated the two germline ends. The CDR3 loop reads CAWIPRQAGSGNTIYF. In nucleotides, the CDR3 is TGTGCCTGGATTCCCCGACAGGCCGGCTCTGGAAACACCATATATTTT.

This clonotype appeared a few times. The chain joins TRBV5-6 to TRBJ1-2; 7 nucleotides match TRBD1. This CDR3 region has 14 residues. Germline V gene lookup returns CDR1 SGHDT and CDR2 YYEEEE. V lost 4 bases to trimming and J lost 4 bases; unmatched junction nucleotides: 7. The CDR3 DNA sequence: TGTGCCAGCAGCAGTTTCAACAGGGGCTATGGCTACACCTTC. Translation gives CASSSFNRGYGYTF.

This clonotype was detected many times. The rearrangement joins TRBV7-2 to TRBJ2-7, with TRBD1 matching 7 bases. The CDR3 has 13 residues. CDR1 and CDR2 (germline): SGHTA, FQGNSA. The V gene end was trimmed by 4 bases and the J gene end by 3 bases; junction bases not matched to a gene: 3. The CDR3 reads CASSSWTGYEQYF. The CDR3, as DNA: TGTGCCAGCAGCTCTTGGACAGGCTACGAGCAGTACTTC.

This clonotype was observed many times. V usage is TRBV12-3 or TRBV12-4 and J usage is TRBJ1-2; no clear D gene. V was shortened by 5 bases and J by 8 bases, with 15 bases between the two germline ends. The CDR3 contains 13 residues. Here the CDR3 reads CASSKDGVRGYTF. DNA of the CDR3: TGTGCCAGCAGTAAGGACGGCGTGCGGGGCTACACCTTC.

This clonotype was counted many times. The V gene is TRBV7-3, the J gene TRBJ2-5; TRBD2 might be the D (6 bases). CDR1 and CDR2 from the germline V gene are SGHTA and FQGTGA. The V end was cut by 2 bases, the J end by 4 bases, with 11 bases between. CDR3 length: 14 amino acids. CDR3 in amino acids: CASSLFPGAETQYF. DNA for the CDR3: TGTGCCAGCAGCTTATTCCCGGGAGCAGAGACCCAGTACTTC.

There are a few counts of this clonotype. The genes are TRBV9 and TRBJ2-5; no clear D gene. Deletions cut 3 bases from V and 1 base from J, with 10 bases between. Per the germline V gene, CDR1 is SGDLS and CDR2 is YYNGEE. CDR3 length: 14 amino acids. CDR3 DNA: TGTGCCAGCAGCGATCAGGCCGGCCAAGAGACCCAGTACTTC. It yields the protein CASSDQAGQETQYF.

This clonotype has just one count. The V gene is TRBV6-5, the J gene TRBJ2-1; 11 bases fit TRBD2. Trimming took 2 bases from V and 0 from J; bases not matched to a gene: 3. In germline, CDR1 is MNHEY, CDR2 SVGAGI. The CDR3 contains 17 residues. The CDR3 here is CASSYHTSGSSYNEQFF. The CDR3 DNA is TGTGCCAGCAGTTACCACACTAGCGGGAGCTCCTACAATGAGCAGTTCTTC.

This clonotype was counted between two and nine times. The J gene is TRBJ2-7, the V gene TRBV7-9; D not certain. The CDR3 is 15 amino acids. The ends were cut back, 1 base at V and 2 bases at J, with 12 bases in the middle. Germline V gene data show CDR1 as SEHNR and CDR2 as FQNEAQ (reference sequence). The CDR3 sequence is CASSLERPGAYEQYF. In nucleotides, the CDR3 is TGTGCCAGCAGCTTAGAACGTCCAGGAGCCTACGAGCAGTACTTC.